This TCR beta chain was sequenced for a study of T cell responses to AZD1222 COVID-19 vaccine. The method was immunoSEQ multiplex PCR; TCRdb's version includes in-frame clones alone and lacks a portion of them. The sample has about 150,000 clones, about 89% seen once; the top ten hold approximately 1.3%. Comments on this clone: The antigen remains unidentified.

Germline lookup yields CDR1 SGHNT and CDR2 YENEEA. V shed 4 bases and J 4 bases; nucleotides not matched to a gene: 8. The length of the CDR3 is 16 residues. General study results and limits: Only a handful of people who got AZD1222 tested seropositive at baseline. Spike-specific TCR breadth rose after two AZD1222 doses, and depth rose as well.

The TCR originated in an adult who received the AZD1222 COVID-19 vaccine. The chain joins TRBV11-3 to TRBJ2-7; 12 bases match TRBD1. Here the sequenced sample was peripheral blood, taken 28 days after the second AZD1222 dose. CDR3 nucleotide sequence: TGTGCCAGCAGCTCGCGGCCGGGACAGGGGGCATACGAGCAGTACTTC. Amino acid sequence: CASSSRPGQGAYEQYF.